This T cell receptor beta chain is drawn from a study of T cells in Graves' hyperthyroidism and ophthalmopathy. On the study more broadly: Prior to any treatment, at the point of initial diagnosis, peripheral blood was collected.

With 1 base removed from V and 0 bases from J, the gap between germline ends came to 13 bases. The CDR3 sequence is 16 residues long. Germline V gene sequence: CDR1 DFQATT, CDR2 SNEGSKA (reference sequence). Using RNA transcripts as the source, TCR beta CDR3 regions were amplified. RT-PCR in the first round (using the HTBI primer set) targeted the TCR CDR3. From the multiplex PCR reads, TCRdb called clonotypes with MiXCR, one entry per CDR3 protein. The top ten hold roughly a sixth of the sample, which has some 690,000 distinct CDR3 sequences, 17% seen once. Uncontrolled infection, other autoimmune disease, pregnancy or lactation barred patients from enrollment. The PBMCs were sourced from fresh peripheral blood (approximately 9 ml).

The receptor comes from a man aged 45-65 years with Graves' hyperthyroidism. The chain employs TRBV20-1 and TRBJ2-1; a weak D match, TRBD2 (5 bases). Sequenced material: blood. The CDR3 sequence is CSARAGGHSSYNEQFF. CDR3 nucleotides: TGCAGTGCTAGAGCCGGCGGGCATAGCTCCTACAATGAGCAGTTCTTC.